This record looks at one T cell receptor beta chain sequence and its context. What it binds is not known. This CDR3 contains 14 residues. The germline gives CDR1 MNHEY, CDR2 SVGAGI. The trim removed 6 bases at V and 3 bases at J, leaving 4 bases unmatched. The PCR ran on 60 Vbeta and 13 Jbeta primers. Produced via immunoSEQ multiplex PCR; TCRdb's table is partial and in-frame only. The sample yields around 67,000 clones, roughly 74% seen once. The data stem from a study of cytomegalovirus exposure and HLA in healthy donors. Overall study findings and caveats: Several of the most significant clusters appeared, in a later analysis, to be linked to common viral pathogens.

The J gene is TRBJ1-4, the V gene TRBV6-5; TRBD1 matches at 7 bases. The TCR was taken from a man aged 18 to 30 in good health and CMV-seropositive. Sequenced sample: PBMCs. The CDR3 region has the DNA TGTGCCAGCAGCAAACAGGGGTCTAATGAAAAACTGTTTTTT. Its translation: CASSKQGSNEKLFF.